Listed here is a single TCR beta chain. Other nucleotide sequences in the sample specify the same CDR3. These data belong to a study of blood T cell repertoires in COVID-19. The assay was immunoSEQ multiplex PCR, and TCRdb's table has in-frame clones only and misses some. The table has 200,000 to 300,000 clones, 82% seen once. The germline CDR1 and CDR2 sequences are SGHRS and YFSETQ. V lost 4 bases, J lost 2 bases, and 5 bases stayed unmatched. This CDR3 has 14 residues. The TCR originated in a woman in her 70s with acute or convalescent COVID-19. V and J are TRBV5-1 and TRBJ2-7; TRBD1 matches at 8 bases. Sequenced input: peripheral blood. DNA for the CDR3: TGCGCCAGCAGCCCCGGACAGGGCGCCTACGAGCAGTACTTC. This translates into CASSPGQGAYEQYF.